The 12 T cell receptor beta chains given below trace back to one sample, sequenced in a study of T cells in Graves' hyperthyroidism and ophthalmopathy. RNA transcripts provided the source from which TCR beta CDR3 regions were amplified. Carried out on the TCR CDR3, a first-round RT-PCR used the HTBI primer set. TCRdb analysed the multiplex PCR reads with MiXCR anew, one entry per CDR3 protein. In the table there are 400,000 to 500,000 distinct CDR3 sequences, over 12% of which are singletons. The source material was blood. All receptors come from a man between 18 and 29 years old with Graves' ophthalmopathy.

This clonotype was found a few times. V and J are TRBV5-6 and TRBJ2-7; no clear D gene. V lost 3 bases to trimming and J lost 5 bases, with 9 bases between them. From germline, CDR1 is SGHDT and CDR2 YYEEEE. This CDR3 has 12 residues. The CDR3 nucleotides read TGTGCCAGCAGCTCTAGATTCCACGAGCAGTACTTC. Its translation is CASSSRFHEQYF.

The chain combines TRBV18 with TRBJ1-4; TRBD1 is a possible D gene (6 bases). Germline V gene data show CDR1 as KGHSH and CDR2 as LQKENI. V lost 5 bases, J lost 7 bases, and 17 bases lay in between. This CDR3 has 15 amino acids. The CDR3 bases are TGTGCCAGCTCATCATTACAGGGATGGGGTGAAAAACTGTTTTTT. Translation: CASSSLQGWGEKLFF.

This clonotype came up many times. The chain links TRBV27 to TRBJ1-5; the D is unclear. This CDR3 spans 11 amino acids. Germline loops: CDR1 MNHEY, CDR2 SMNVEV (reference sequence). Trimming took off 8 bases at V and 3 bases at J, with 5 bases between the two ends. CDR3 in amino acids: CASGVNQPQHF. The CDR3, as DNA: TGTGCCAGCGGGGTCAATCAGCCCCAGCATTTT.

The chain has TRBV25-1 and TRBJ1-5, with a tentative D call TRBD1 (6 bases). Looked up from germline, CDR1 is MGHDK and CDR2 is SYGVNS. V lost 9 bases, J lost 6 bases, and 15 bases lay in between. The CDR3 covers 13 residues. CDR3 loop: CARTRDTSQPQHF. The CDR3 DNA is TGTGCCAGGACCAGGGACACAAGTCAGCCCCAGCATTTT.

This clonotype occurred many times. The chain recombines TRBV7-6 with TRBJ2-7, with D tentatively TRBD1 (5 bases). CDR1 and CDR2 from the germline V gene are SGHVS and FNYEAQ. Trimming took 1 base from V and 2 from J, leaving 9 bases between them. The CDR3 covers 14 residues. CDR3 region: CASSLGQFTYEQYF. The CDR3 DNA reads TGTGCCAGCAGCTTAGGACAGTTTACCTACGAGCAGTACTTC.

This clonotype was observed many times. The chain employs TRBV24-1 and TRBJ1-2, with 7 bases identical to TRBD1. This CDR3 region has 13 residues. The germline gives CDR1 KGHDR, CDR2 SFDVKD. J was trimmed by 5 bases and V by 3 bases; bases with no gene match: 2. In DNA form, the CDR3 reads TGTGCCACCAGTGATGGGACAGAGTATGGCTACACCTTC. It codes for CATSDGTEYGYTF.

The chain links TRBV6-6 to TRBJ1-5, with D possibly matching TRBD1 (5 bases). The CDR3 is made up of 14 amino acids. In germline, CDR1 is MNHNY, CDR2 SVGAGI (reference sequence). The V end lost 2 bases, the J end lost 2 bases, and 7 bases lay between the germline ends. CDR3 DNA sequence: TGTGCCAGCAGTTACGGGGCAGGCAATCAGCCCCAGCATTTT. Protein sequence: CASSYGAGNQPQHF.

V gene TRBV7-9 combines with J gene TRBJ1-2; D is perhaps TRBD1 (5 bases). Germline CDR1 reads SEHNR; CDR2 reads FQNEAQ (reference sequence). The CDR3 has 12 amino acids. The V and J ends lost 5 bases and 9 bases respectively, with 13 bases between them. The CDR3 sequence is CASSGTGSSYTF. CDR3 nucleotide sequence: TGTGCCAGCAGCGGAACAGGTTCTAGCTACACCTTC.

The sample holds many counts of this clonotype. V gene TRBV7-2 combines with J gene TRBJ2-3; 14 bases fit TRBD2. Germline loops: CDR1 SGHTA, CDR2 FQGNSA. This CDR3 contains 16 residues. The V gene end was trimmed by 6 bases and the J gene end by 5 bases; junction bases not matched to a gene: 7. CDR3 residues: CASSVSGTSGGDTQYF. CDR3 nucleotides: TGTGCCAGCAGTGTCTCCGGGACTAGCGGGGGAGATACGCAGTATTTT.

About this clonotype: A much larger clone is a single base away; this may be a read error. CDR3 coding DNA: TGCAGTGCTAGAGGGGCTAGCGGAATTCCCAATGAGCAGTTCTTC. Residues: CSARGASGIPNEQFF. The chain recombines TRBV20-1 with TRBJ2-1; TRBD2 agrees at 7 bases. CDR1 and CDR2 (germline): DFQATT, SNEGSKA (reference sequence). CDR3 length: 15 residues. The junction had 9 bases not matched to a gene; V was cut back by 1 base and J by 6 bases.

This clonotype was recorded at least ten times. The J gene is TRBJ1-1, the V gene TRBV5-1; tentative D call: TRBD1 (5 bases). The germline V gene encodes CDR1 SGHRS and CDR2 YFSETQ. The V and J ends lost 0 bases and 4 bases respectively, with 10 bases between them. The CDR3 is 14 amino acids. CDR3 region: CASSLGGVGTEAFF. In nucleotides, the CDR3 is TGCGCCAGCAGCTTGGGAGGGGTAGGCACTGAAGCTTTCTTT.

With regard to this clonotype: This may stem from a read error, because a much larger clone lies one nucleotide away. The V gene is TRBV24-1, the J gene TRBJ2-1, with D possibly TRBD2 on 5 matching bases. The DNA end favors TRBJ2-7, so the J call may be wrong. Looked up from germline, CDR1 is KGHDR and CDR2 is SFDVKD. The CDR3 has 16 amino acids. CDR3 amino acids: CATSDFQGSSYNEQYF. CDR3 DNA sequence: TGTGCCACCAGTGATTTTCAAGGGAGCTCCTACAATGAGCAGTACTTC.